This TCR beta chain was sequenced during a study of blood T cell repertoires in COVID-19 (dated by TCRdb to the early 2020s). Regarding the complete study: Samples from collaborators originated in the United States, Italy and Spain and spanned both the acute and convalescent phases of COVID-19. The dataset comprised deeply sampled blood TCRbeta repertoires from subjects exposed to, actively infected with, or recovered from COVID-19. The repertoires were released in a freely available public database meant as a resource for research on the immune response to SARS-CoV-2. Where available, HLA class I and class II types were taken from metadata supplied by the sample provider and were not determined by assay-based typing. The material from the prospective study consisted of cDNA or gDNA derived from T cells, B-cell-depleted T cells, or PBMCs. Samples were obtained from the ongoing ImmuneRACE study (first 160 participants) and from about 1,300 subjects provided by 6 global collaborators. Nearly every sample came with metadata listing a de-identified subject ID, COVID-19 status, age in years and sex. What the authors observed across the whole study: How much clinical and demographic metadata was included differed by source and by participant, and the metadata was provided uncurated.

Via the germline V gene, CDR1 is SGDLS and CDR2 YYNGEE. Relative to germline, V is 0 bases shorter and J is 2 bases shorter, with 11 bases between their ends. The CDR3 has 15 amino acids, counting the end cysteine and phenylalanine. Only the CDR3 DNA is retained, 45 bases long and in frame from the first base. TCRbeta CDR3 regions were amplified from genomic DNA using the immunoSEQ Assay, a bias-controlled multiplex PCR. Per the authors' processing: The number of nucleated cells in each sample was estimated from the amplification of reference gene primers within the assay. Sequence reads were collapsed and filtered to measure the absolute abundance of every unique TCRbeta CDR3 rearrangement. For each sample, productive Simpson clonality was calculated as the square root of Simpson's diversity index over productive rearrangements. Not all clones reach the TCRdb copy of this immuneACCESS table, which keeps in-frame sequences only. Checked studies attribute under half of the gap to unresolved V genes and leave the rest unexplained. That table gives V, J and clone size, and the DNA gave D and trimming. The sample table contains over 130,000 clones; only one count was recorded for approximately 90% of them. Together, the top ten hold 2.5% to 3% of the sample.

At one collaborating source in Seattle, patients were enrolled during active infection and were followed longitudinally through the course of disease. Whole blood was collected in K2EDTA tubes by collaborating institutions according to the institutions' own protocols. For TCRbeta analysis, collaborator samples were shipped as frozen whole blood, as isolated PBMCs, or as DNA extracted from either sample type. This clone was found a few times. The target of this receptor is not known. Base qualities were left out, and no much larger clone turns up one base away. Sequenced input: peripheral blood. The clonotype comes from a human donor with COVID-19, enrolled during active disease. The donor label of this sample is uncertain. The rearranged chain carries TRBV9 and TRBJ1-2, with TRBD1 tentatively as D gene (5 bases match). The CDR3 protein sequence reads: CASSVEAGKNYGYTF. The sequenced DNA: TGTGCCAGCAGCGTAGAGGCAGGGAAGAACTATGGCTACACCTTC.